The rows below give T cell receptor beta chains drawn from one sample of a study of identifying expanded T cells in peripheral blood. The repertoire was sequenced with immunoSEQ multiplex PCR; TCRdb's copy has only in-frame clones and lacks some. The sample records around 85,000 clones, about 88% being singletons. Sequenced material: blood. These TCRs come from a person aged 18-70 years in good health. Each CDR3 is given with its conserved first and last residue. The D gene is left open where the match is weak. A row's size may be missing; if present it is once, few, many or a size class.

cdr3_nt	cdr3_aa	v_call	j_call	clone_size	d_call
TGTGCCAGCAGCGTTGGATCGGCGACGTGGACCGGGGAGCTGTTTTTT	CASSVGSATWTGELFF	TRBV9	TRBJ2-2	once	.
TGCAGCGTTTACGGGGAGAACACCGGGGAGCTGTTTTTT	CSVYGENTGELFF	TRBV29-1	TRBJ2-2	few	.
TGTGCCAGTAGTATTCGGCTGGGTGCACAGTGGGTAACCAGCACAGATACGCAGTATTTT	CASSIRLGAQWVTSTDTQYF	TRBV19	TRBJ2-3	.	.
TGTGCCAGCAGCCAAGATCGAGAGACGGTATTTTTT	CASSQDRETVFF	TRBV5-4	TRBJ1-4	.	.
TGTGCCAGCAGCCCAGAAGCCTCTTACACAGATACGCAGTATTTT	CASSPEASYTDTQYF	TRBV7-2	TRBJ2-3	.	.
TGTGCCAGCACACGGGACAGGTCGAACACCGGGGAGCTGTTTTTT	CASTRDRSNTGELFF	TRBV2	TRBJ2-2	.	TRBD1
TGTGCCAGCAGTTTAGAGGTGACTGGCTACACCTTC	CASSLEVTGYTF	TRBV28	TRBJ1-2	few	.
TGTGCCAGTAGTATAGGGACTAGGGCCCACAATGAGCAGTTCTTC	CASSIGTRAHNEQFF	TRBV19	TRBJ2-1	.	TRBD2
TGTGCCAGCAGCTTGGGGGGGACCTACGAGCAGTACTTC	CASSLGGTYEQYF	TRBV4-2	TRBJ2-7	.	TRBD2
TGCGCCAGCAGTAAGATCGGGGGTGCGAACACCGGGGAGCTGTTTTTT	CASSKIGGANTGELFF	TRBV4-1	TRBJ2-2	.	.
TGTGCCAGCAGCTCCCGCCCGCAGAGCTCCTACAATGAGCAGTTCTTC	CASSSRPQSSYNEQFF	TRBV7-2	TRBJ2-1	.	.
TGTGCCAGCAGCTTTGGTCTAACACCAGTCACAGATACGCAGTATTTT	CASSFGLTPVTDTQYF	TRBV11-2	TRBJ2-3	.	.
TGTGCCAGCACCGAACGGACAGGGGGCGTATGGGGTGGCTACACCTTC	CASTERTGGVWGGYTF	TRBV28	TRBJ1-2	few	TRBD1
TGTGCCAGCCATATAACAGGGCTTGGGCATTGGGGCTACACCTTC	CASHITGLGHWGYTF	TRBV6-5	TRBJ1-2	.	.
TGCGCCAGCAGCCAACTAGGGTTGTCTGGCTACACCTTC	CASSQLGLSGYTF	TRBV4-3	TRBJ1-2	.	.
TGTGCCAGCAGCTTAGGAGGGGGGCCCGCGACCCTCCACTTT	CASSLGGGPATLHF	TRBV7-2	TRBJ1-6	.	.
TGTGCCAGCAGCGCAGGGGCGGGCACCGGGGAGCTGTTTTTT	CASSAGAGTGELFF	TRBV7-3	TRBJ2-2	.	.
TGCAGTGCTAGGACGGCAGAAGCTTTCTTT	CSARTAEAFF	TRBV20-1	TRBJ1-1	.	.
TGCGCCAGCAGCTTGGGGGCTGGCCAGCCCCAGCATTTT	CASSLGAGQPQHF	TRBV5-1	TRBJ1-5	.	.
TGTGCCAGCAGCGCAACCGGGACAGCAATTAATGAAAAACTGTTTTTT	CASSATGTAINEKLFF	TRBV9	TRBJ1-4	.	TRBD1
TGCGCCAGCAGCCAGGATCGACAGGGTTTCAATGAGCAGTTCTTC	CASSQDRQGFNEQFF	TRBV4-3	TRBJ2-1	.	TRBD1
TGTGCCAGCAGTAACTCGGTTTATTCACCCCTCCACTTT	CASSNSVYSPLHF	TRBV6-5	TRBJ1-6	.	.
TGTGCCAGCAGCTTAGGTGCAGGGTTGAATGGTGAAAAACTGTTTTTT	CASSLGAGLNGEKLFF	TRBV7-2	TRBJ1-4	.	.
TGTGCCAGCGTCCTAGACCGCCCCTACGAGCAGTACTTC	CASVLDRPYEQYF	TRBV28	TRBJ2-7	.	.
TGTGCCAGCAGCACAGGACAGGGCACAGATGCGCAGTATTTT	CASSTGQGTDAQYF	TRBV7-3	TRBJ2-3	.	TRBD1
TGTGCCAGCGGAGGTAGCGGGCTCTACGAGCAGTACTTC	CASGGSGLYEQYF	TRBV6-5	TRBJ2-7	once	TRBD2
TGTGCCAGCAGCGTAGATCCCGGGGTGGGATACAATGAGCAGTTCTTC	CASSVDPGVGYNEQFF	TRBV9	TRBJ2-1	.	.
TGTGCCAGCAGACTCAGGACAGGGGCCCCACGGATGAACACTGAAGCTTTCTTT	CASRLRTGAPRMNTEAFF	TRBV11-2	TRBJ1-1	.	TRBD1
TGTGCCAGCAGCAAAGTGACAAATTCACCCCTCCACTTT	CASSKVTNSPLHF	TRBV21-1	TRBJ1-6	once	.
TGTGCCAGCAGCCAAGATTCAGGGACCAACTACGAGCAGTACTTC	CASSQDSGTNYEQYF	TRBV14	TRBJ2-7	.	.
TGTGCCAGCAGCCCACAGGGGGTGAACACTGAAGCTTTCTTT	CASSPQGVNTEAFF	TRBV9	TRBJ1-1	few	TRBD1
TGTGCCAGCACGGGGACAGGGTCCCAATACGGTGGCTACACCTTC	CASTGTGSQYGGYTF	TRBV28	TRBJ1-2	.	TRBD1
TGTGCCAGCAGCAGGGACAGGGGAGGATTTGGTAGCACAGATACGCAGTATTTT	CASSRDRGGFGSTDTQYF	TRBV5-4	TRBJ2-3	.	TRBD1
TGTGCCAGCAACGCGGAATACACAGATACGCAGTATTTT	CASNAEYTDTQYF	TRBV6-5	TRBJ2-3	.	.
TGTGCCAGCAGCTTACGAGCGGGGGGGCTTCGACCCTACGAGCAGTACTTC	CASSLRAGGLRPYEQYF	TRBV13	TRBJ2-7	.	TRBD2
TGTGCCAGCAGCAAAGAGATGGCTAGCGGGACCGGCACCGGGGAGCTGTTTTTT	CASSKEMASGTGTGELFF	TRBV21-1	TRBJ2-2	.	.
TGCGCCAGCAGTCCAAATTCAGGGGGCCGGGGCTACACCTTC	CASSPNSGGRGYTF	TRBV23-1	TRBJ1-2	.	TRBD1
TGTGCCAGCTCACAATGGGGGCGGGATCAGCCCCAGCATTTT	CASSQWGRDQPQHF	TRBV18	TRBJ1-5	.	.
TGCGCCAGCAGGAGGACAGGGGGATCGGAACTGTTTTTT	CASRRTGGSELFF	TRBV5-1	TRBJ1-4	.	TRBD1
TGTGCCAGCAGTGGGGGTACATTATCTGGAAACACCATATATTTT	CASSGGTLSGNTIYF	TRBV28	TRBJ1-3	.	.
TGTGCCAGCAGTGCAGTCAGGGTGATGAACACCGGGGAGCTGTTTTTT	CASSAVRVMNTGELFF	TRBV6-1	TRBJ2-2	.	.
TGTGCCAGCAGTCTAAGCGGGGCCCAAGAGACCCAGTACTTC	CASSLSGAQETQYF	TRBV28	TRBJ2-5	once	TRBD2
TGTGCCAGCAGTTTAGGGGGCGCGACCAAAAACATTCAGTACTTC	CASSLGGATKNIQYF	TRBV28	TRBJ2-4	.	.